This TCR beta chain stems from a study of blood T cells in healthy people across ages. Study-wide results and caveats: PBMCs left unsorted prevented a conclusive naive versus antigen-experienced comparison.

Peripheral blood was drawn, roughly 10 milliliters per donor. The table lists this clonotype with many counts. Its antigen remains unidentified. A sample-barcoded 5' primer and a J-beta primer mix were used in a second PCR of roughly 7 to 11 cycles. Carrying 12 random nucleotides, a template-switch adaptor labeled each individual cDNA molecule. TCRdb analysed the 5' RACE reads with MiXCR anew, one entry per CDR3 protein. The table shows more than 800,000 distinct CDR3 sequences, with around 28% occurring only once. The clonotype comes from a woman older than 75 in good health. The material sequenced was blood.

The CDR3 loop reads CASSPRDRLAKNIQYF. CDR3 in DNA: TGTGCCAGCAGTCCACGGGACAGACTAGCCAAAAACATTCAGTACTTC. The J gene is TRBJ2-4, the V gene TRBV6-6; 7 nucleotides agree with TRBD1. Losses at the gene ends were 5 bases for V and 0 bases for J; bases not matched to a gene: 7. CDR1 and CDR2 from the germline V gene are MNHNY and SVGAGI (reference sequence). The CDR3 has 16 amino acids.